The clone carrying this TCR beta chain was counted between two and nine times. This entry belongs to a study of blood T cell repertoires in COVID-19. Study in general: T cells, B-cell-depleted T cells, or PBMCs provided the cDNA or gDNA that served as material.

Germline lookup yields CDR1 SEHNR and CDR2 FQNEAQ (reference sequence). The CDR3 consists of 15 residues. With V trimmed by 3 bases and J by 6 bases, 2 bases remained unmatched. Method: immunoSEQ multiplex PCR; TCRdb's copy keeps in-frame clones and lacks some. The data hold about 88,000 clones, with about 85% observed a single time. The genes are TRBV7-9 and TRBJ2-2; TRBD1 aligns across 12 bases. The sample comprised peripheral blood. The sequence derives from a male donor with acute or convalescent COVID-19. CDR3 sequence (DNA): TGTGCCAGCAGCTTGGGACAGGGGGCCGCCGGGGAGCTGTTTTTT. Its translation is CASSLGQGAAGELFF.